This TCR beta chain was sequenced in a study of blood T cell repertoires in COVID-19. Study-wide context: From T cells, B-cell-depleted T cells, or PBMCs came the material, which was cDNA or gDNA.

This table comes from immunoSEQ multiplex PCR, and its TCRdb copy is limited to in-frame clones, with some not included. The sample lists under 150,000 clones, 76% occurring once. On this clone: Other DNA variants within this sample encode the same CDR3.

The germline gives CDR1 SGHDN, CDR2 FVKESK. V lost 0 bases, J lost 5 bases, and 0 bases stayed unmatched. The CDR3 length is 13 residues. The J gene is TRBJ1-2, the V gene TRBV14, with 7 bases matching TRBD1. This sequence was found in an elderly woman with active or convalescent COVID-19. The material sequenced was peripheral blood. CDR3 residues: CASSQDRGYGYTF. The CDR3 DNA sequence: TGTGCCAGCAGCCAAGACAGGGGGTATGGCTACACCTTC.